A single sample gave rise to the 13 T cell receptor beta chains below, sequenced in a study of beta chain features in type 1 diabetes. Overall study results and limits: Type 1 diabetes patients had TCRB CDR3s that were shorter (moderately but significantly so) in all four CD4+ subsets.

The entirety of the isolated RNA underwent reverse transcription, so expressed TCRB transcripts were sequenced. The table came from immunoSEQ multiplex PCR; TCRdb's copy has only in-frame clones and leaves some out. Of a few hundred thousand clones in the sample, 14% were seen once. These receptors' targets are unknown. Sequencing was performed on naive CD4+ T cells from blood. The receptors derive from a man aged 25-45 years with type 1 diabetes.

The sample holds a few counts of this clone. The rearrangement links TRBV21-1 to TRBJ1-2. TRBV21-1 represents a pseudogene. CDR3 size: 15 residues. This chain's CDR3 is CASSNWTGVGDGYTF. The CDR3 DNA reads TGTGCCAGCAGCAACTGGACGGGAGTAGGGGATGGCTACACCTTC.

V is TRBV7-9 and J is TRBJ2-3; TRBD2 matches at 11 bases. The V segment lost 3 bases and the J segment 8 bases; nucleotides outside the gene matches: 13. CDR3 length: 17 residues. Germline CDR1 is SEHNR and CDR2 is FQNEAQ (reference sequence). CDR3 loop: CASSFPSGRSIVSTQYF. The CDR3 DNA follows: TGTGCCAGCAGCTTCCCTAGCGGGAGGAGTATCGTTAGTACGCAGTATTTT.

There are a few counts of this clone. This chain uses TRBV18 with TRBJ2-7; D may be TRBD2 (5 bases). This CDR3 is built from 15 residues. CDR1 is KGHSH, CDR2 LQKENI, per germline. V was cut by 1 base and J by 9 bases, with 19 bases left in between. The CDR3 DNA is TGTGCCAGCTCACCACAGGACGGGGTCGGTGGTGTGCAGTACTTC. Residues: CASSPQDGVGGVQYF.

This chain links TRBV4-1 with TRBJ2-1, with 9 nucleotides matching TRBD2. The junction had 6 bases not matched to a gene; V was cut back by 1 base and J by 2 bases. The CDR3 length is 17 residues. Germline CDR1 MGHRA, CDR2 YSYEKL. CDR3 sequence reads: CASSQVGAGGPYNEQFF. For the CDR3, the DNA is TGCGCCAGCAGCCAAGTCGGTGCGGGGGGGCCCTACAATGAGCAGTTCTTC.

The chain has TRBV18 and TRBJ2-7, with D possibly matching TRBD1 (5 bases). CDR1 and CDR2 from the germline V gene are KGHSH and LQKENI. The CDR3 extends over 15 amino acids. The V end lost 0 bases, the J end lost 2 bases, and 11 bases lay between the germline ends. CDR3 nucleotide sequence: TGTGCCAGCTCACCACCCACAGGATCGACCTACGAGCAGTACTTC. As protein: CASSPPTGSTYEQYF.

This clone was counted a few times. This chain links TRBV5-4 with TRBJ2-2; no reliable D call. V dropped 0 bases and J dropped 1 base, with 4 bases sitting between them. Germline values: CDR1 SGHNT, CDR2 YYREEE (reference sequence). This CDR3 comprises 14 residues. The CDR3 is CASSLAGNTGELFF. DNA for the CDR3: TGTGCCAGCAGCTTGGCAGGGAACACCGGGGAGCTGTTTTTT.

This chain links TRBV19 with TRBJ2-6; D may be TRBD2 (5 bases). The ends were cut back, 3 bases at V and 2 bases at J, with 8 bases in the middle. This CDR3 region has 15 residues. The germline CDR1 and CDR2 sequences are LNHDA and SQIVND (reference sequence). The CDR3, as DNA: TGTGCCAGTAGTATCCGCGGGCCTGGGGCCAACGTCCTGACTTTC. It yields the protein CASSIRGPGANVLTF.

The V gene is TRBV9, the J gene TRBJ2-2; 9 nucleotides align to TRBD1. The J segment lost 3 bases and the V segment lost 5 bases, leaving 5 bases of the junction unmatched. Germline values: CDR1 SGDLS, CDR2 YYNGEE. The CDR3 consists of 15 residues. The CDR3 DNA reads as TGTGCCAGCAGTGTAACAGGGGGCGACACCGGGGAGCTGTTTTTT. It is translated as CASSVTGGDTGELFF.

This chain uses TRBV5-1 with TRBJ2-7; D possibly corresponds to TRBD1 (5 bases). V was cut by 4 bases and J by 0 bases, with 14 bases left in between. Germline assignment: CDR1 SGHRS and CDR2 YFSETQ. The CDR3 is 15 amino acids. The CDR3 here is CASSLDPGSSYEQYF. The CDR3, as DNA: TGCGCCAGCAGCCTGGATCCAGGGTCCTCCTACGAGCAGTACTTC.

This clone turned up a few times. V and J are TRBV5-6 and TRBJ2-1; TRBD2 is a possible D gene (6 bases). The CDR3 has 15 residues. Germline lookup yields CDR1 SGHDT and CDR2 YYEEEE. Deletions cut 2 bases from V and 5 bases from J, with 14 bases between. Written as DNA, the CDR3 is TGTGCCAGCAGCTTTACACGGGAGCCCAACAATGAGCAGTTCTTC. It translates to CASSFTREPNNEQFF.

V usage is TRBV25-1 and J usage is TRBJ2-7; D possibly corresponds to TRBD1 (6 bases). The germline gives CDR1 MGHDK, CDR2 SYGVNS. There are 13 residues in the CDR3. The V gene lost 3 bases and the J gene lost 4 bases, with 10 bases spanning the gap. The CDR3 loop reads CASSDPGVYEQYF. The DNA for the CDR3 is TGTGCCAGCAGTGACCCAGGGGTTTACGAGCAGTACTTC.

In DNA form, the CDR3 reads TGTGCCAGCAGCGTAGGAACTAGCGGGGGCGGCGAGCAGTACTTC. Translating it yields CASSVGTSGGGEQYF. The genes are TRBV9 and TRBJ2-7; 11 bases line up with TRBD2. V was clipped by 0 bases and J by 6 bases; unmatched bases: 5. CDR3 size: 15 residues. In germline, CDR1 is SGDLS, CDR2 YYNGEE.

This chain joins TRBV4-1 and TRBJ1-1; 9 positions agree with TRBD1. The CDR3 length is 18 residues. Unmatched junction bases numbered 12, after V lost 0 bases and J lost 4 bases. Germline CDR1 reads MGHRA; CDR2 reads YSYEKL. In DNA form, the CDR3 reads TGCGCCAGCAGCCAAGATCCCCGGGACAGGGCCTTTCGCACTGAAGCTTTCTTT. Its translation: CASSQDPRDRAFRTEAFF.